Sequencing of this T cell receptor (beta chain) was carried out in a study of OX40 agonist ivuxolimab in advanced cancers. Study-wide results and limits: Dose levels from 0.1 to 3.0 mg/kg saw CD4+ and CD8+ blood T cells expand clonally by week 6.

The repertoire was sequenced with immunoSEQ multiplex PCR; TCRdb's copy has only in-frame clones and lacks some. The sample records about 50,000 clones, approximately 84% being singletons. The CDR3 loop spans 16 amino acids. V was pared by 5 bases and J by 1 base, with 7 bases of the junction left unmatched. Germline CDR1 reads SGHTA; CDR2 reads FQGNSA. This clone has a handful of counts. Its antigen is not known. Excluded were patients having autoimmune disease history or systemic immunosuppression. The sequence was collected from an adult with an advanced solid tumor such as melanoma, head and neck, liver or kidney cancer. The material was CD4+ or CD8+ T cells sorted from blood, obtained in a trial of the OX40 agonist ivuxolimab. The chain carries TRBV7-2 and TRBJ2-4; 8 nucleotides line up with TRBD2. The CDR3 nucleotides read TGTGCCAGCAGCCCCCAGCGGGAGTCGGCCAAAAACATTCAGTACTTC. It translates to CASSPQRESAKNIQYF.